A single sample gave rise to the 27 T cell receptor beta chains below, sequenced in a study of early T cells in non-severe SARS-CoV-2 infection. From the 5' RACE reads, TCRdb called clonotypes with MiXCR, one entry per CDR3 protein. The sample consists of approximately 32,000 distinct CDR3 sequences, around 4% of them appearing once. The sequenced sample consisted of whole blood. These receptors originate from an adult who was a healthcare worker with PCR-confirmed SARS-CoV-2 infection or an uninfected control (not recorded which).

This clonotype was recorded many times. The J gene is TRBJ2-7, the V gene TRBV15, with 9 nucleotides matching TRBD2. The CDR3 runs 18 residues. V lost 3 bases to trimming and J lost 0 bases; unmatched junction nucleotides: 12. From germline, CDR1 is LNHNV and CDR2 YYDKDF (reference sequence). CDR3 bases: TGTGCCACCAGCAGTCCCGGCGGGGGGGCCTATTTCTCCTACGAGCAGTACTTC. As protein: CATSSPGGGAYFSYEQYF.

This clonotype occurred many times. The chain has TRBV4-2 and TRBJ2-5, with 10 bases that match TRBD2. From germline, CDR1 is LGHNA and CDR2 YNFKEQ. This CDR3 region has 15 residues. The V and J ends lost 1 base and 6 bases, in that order; junction bases with no gene match: 5. CDR3 protein: CASSQGTSGEKTQYF. The CDR3 region has the DNA TGTGCCAGCAGCCAAGGAACTAGCGGGGAGAAGACCCAGTACTTC.

CDR3 DNA: TGTGCCAGCAGCCAAGATTTGGGAACTAGCGGAAGCACAGATACGCAGTATTTT. It codes for CASSQDLGTSGSTDTQYF. The J gene is TRBJ2-3, the V gene TRBV4-2, with 8 bases fitting TRBD2. The CDR3 extends over 18 amino acids. The junction had 8 bases not matched to a gene; V was cut back by 0 bases and J by 0 bases. The V gene's germline CDR1 is LGHNA and CDR2 YNFKEQ.

Ten or more counts support this clonotype. CDR3 region: CASSLIRPSGDTQYF. The CDR3 DNA is TGTGCCAGCAGTTTAATACGCCCCTCGGGAGATACGCAGTATTTT. The chain links TRBV27 to TRBJ2-3; D not resolved. Germline loops: CDR1 MNHEY, CDR2 SMNVEV (reference sequence). Trimming removed 2 bases at V and 5 bases at J, with 14 bases between. The CDR3 totals 15 residues.

This clonotype was seen many times. The chain has TRBV9 and TRBJ2-3; 7 positions match TRBD1. The germline V gene encodes CDR1 SGDLS and CDR2 YYNGEE. J was trimmed by 4 bases and V by 0 bases; bases with no gene match: 5. The CDR3 length is 15 residues. The CDR3 region is CASSVANRGPDTQYF. The DNA for the CDR3 is TGTGCCAGCAGCGTAGCTAACAGGGGCCCAGATACGCAGTATTTT.

This clonotype was recorded at least ten times. The V call is TRBV7-6, the J call TRBJ1-1; a possible D gene is TRBD1 (5 bases). CDR3 length equals 13 residues. V was clipped by 4 bases and J by 6 bases, with 12 bases between them. The V gene's germline CDR1 is SGHVS and CDR2 FNYEAQ. CDR3 nucleotide sequence: TGTGCCAGCAGCTCTGCTTTGACAGCTGAAGCTTTCTTT. Protein product: CASSSALTAEAFF.

This clonotype was counted ten times or more. J is TRBJ2-7 and V is TRBV5-8; the match to TRBD1 covers 7 bases. The CDR3 has 14 amino acids. Trimming at V came to 6 bases and at J to 4 bases, leaving 10 bases not matched to a gene. The germline V gene has CDR1 SGHTS and CDR2 YDEGEE. The CDR3 bases are TGTGCCAGCAACCCGACAGGGACCGGATACGAGCAGTACTTC. It specifies CASNPTGTGYEQYF.

This clonotype was recorded at least ten times. The chain couples TRBV6-1 to TRBJ1-4, with 11 bases aligning to TRBD1. The CDR3 loop spans 16 amino acids. The V and J ends lost 5 bases and 7 bases, in that order; junction bases with no gene match: 9. Germline assignment: CDR1 MNHNS and CDR2 SASEGT. CDR3 sequence (DNA): TGTGCCAGCAGTTCGGACAGGGGGCCCTCGTCTGAAAAACTGTTTTTT. Amino acids: CASSSDRGPSSEKLFF.

The sample holds many counts of this clonotype. V usage is TRBV10-3 and J usage is TRBJ2-1; TRBD1 matches at 9 bases. From germline, CDR1 is ENHRY and CDR2 SYGVKD. V trimming: 8 bases; J trimming: 8 bases; junction bases outside the gene matches: 19. The CDR3 totals 17 residues. CDR3 in amino acids: CAIAPPPGRDREDEQFF. The DNA for the CDR3 is TGTGCCATCGCTCCACCGCCCGGCCGGGACAGGGAGGATGAGCAGTTCTTC.

Many counts were recorded for this clonotype. The chain employs TRBV6-4 and TRBJ1-1; D gene uncertain. The CDR3 loop spans 12 amino acids. V was shortened by 7 bases and J by 11 bases, with 17 bases between the two germline ends. Germline assignment: CDR1 MRHNA and CDR2 SNTAGT. CDR3: CASTPRSSGAFF. DNA for the CDR3: TGTGCCAGCACTCCACGGTCGTCGGGGGCTTTCTTT.

This clonotype was seen many times. The rearrangement links TRBV14 to TRBJ1-2; 7 bases align to TRBD1. CDR3 length equals 14 residues. V dropped 2 bases and J dropped 7; count of bases not matched to a gene: 7. The germline V gene encodes CDR1 SGHDN and CDR2 FVKESK. The CDR3 region has the DNA TGTGCCAGCAGCCAAACTAGACAGGGCTCTGGCTACACCTTC. This encodes CASSQTRQGSGYTF.

This clonotype was found many times. The chain combines TRBV6-6 with TRBJ2-3; tentatively, D is TRBD1 (5 bases). This CDR3 is 16 amino acids long. V lost 2 bases to trimming and J lost 2 bases, with 14 bases between them. Germline V lookup: CDR1 MNHNY, CDR2 SVGAGI (reference sequence). In DNA form, the CDR3 reads TGTGCCAGCAGTTACGGGGCAGTATCTATCACAGATACGCAGTATTTT. Amino acids: CASSYGAVSITDTQYF.

This clonotype was observed at least ten times. The chain links TRBV29-1 to TRBJ2-2; 9 nucleotides line up with TRBD1. This CDR3 has 18 amino acids. CDR1 is SQVTM and CDR2 is ANQGSEA in the germline V gene. The junction had 15 bases not matched to a gene; V was cut back by 3 bases and J by 4 bases. As DNA, the CDR3 is TGCAGCGTTGAGGGACAGGGATCCGACGCACCCGCCACCGGGGAGCTGTTTTTT. This translates into CSVEGQGSDAPATGELFF.

This clonotype came up many times. The chain has TRBV12-3 or TRBV12-4 and TRBJ1-3; unclear D gene. V lost 3 bases, J lost 0 bases, and 9 bases lay in between. The CDR3 loop spans 15 amino acids. In DNA form, the CDR3 reads TGTGCCAGCAGTTTGGTACCCCTCTCTGGAAACACCATATATTTT. Translation gives CASSLVPLSGNTIYF.

This clonotype was detected only a few times. V usage is TRBV28 and J usage is TRBJ1-5; TRBD1 might be the D (6 bases). Germline V lookup: CDR1 MDHEN, CDR2 SYDVKM. The CDR3 totals 14 residues. Trimming left V 10 bases short and J 4 bases short, with 17 bases between. Here the CDR3 reads CAIKGGGLNQPQHF. In DNA, the CDR3 is TGTGCCATCAAAGGAGGGGGGTTGAATCAGCCCCAGCATTTT.

This clonotype was seen at least ten times. The rearrangement joins TRBV7-9 to TRBJ2-1; perhaps TRBD2 as D (5 bases). CDR3 length: 15 amino acids. The V end lost 5 bases, the J end lost 2 bases, and 13 bases lay between the germline ends. Germline CDR1 reads SEHNR; CDR2 reads FQNEAQ (reference sequence). The CDR3 sequence: CASSRFRGTYNEQFF. The CDR3 nucleotides read TGTGCCAGCAGCAGGTTCCGGGGAACCTACAATGAGCAGTTCTTC.

Ten or more counts support this clonotype. The chain couples TRBV10-2 to TRBJ2-7; either TRBD1 or TRBD2 may fit D (6 bases each). Germline V gene sequence: CDR1 WSHSY, CDR2 SAAADI. The CDR3 covers 13 residues. Deletions cut 3 bases from V and 7 bases from J, with 13 bases between. CDR3 sequence: CASSEGGRREQYF. DNA for the CDR3: TGCGCCAGCAGTGAAGGGGGGCGCAGGGAGCAGTACTTC.

Sample share makes this clonotype medium-sized (0.01 to 0.1%). J is TRBJ2-1 and V is TRBV6-4, with 11 bases aligning to TRBD2. J gave up 6 bases and V 0 bases, and 1 base lay outside the gene matches. Germline V gene lookup returns CDR1 MRHNA and CDR2 SNTAGT. CDR3 size: 15 residues. CDR3: CASSDSSGGANEQFF. In DNA form, the CDR3 reads TGTGCCAGCAGTGACTCTAGCGGGGGGGCCAATGAGCAGTTCTTC.

This clonotype turned up a few times. The chain carries TRBV6-1 and TRBJ2-1; D might be TRBD2 (7 bases). Per the germline V gene, CDR1 is MNHNS and CDR2 is SASEGT. Trimming took 7 bases from V and 6 from J, leaving 16 bases between them. The CDR3 covers 14 residues. Here the CDR3 DNA reads TGTGCCAGCACCCTGGGGGGGGCAAGCAATGAGCAGTTCTTC. Protein sequence: CASTLGGASNEQFF.

At least ten counts were recorded for this clonotype. The rearrangement joins TRBV7-9 to TRBJ1-1; the D is unclear. Germline V gene sequence: CDR1 SEHNR, CDR2 FQNEAQ (reference sequence). Trimming took off 6 bases at V and 6 bases at J, with 11 bases between the two ends. This CDR3 has 12 residues. The CDR3 coding sequence is TGTGCCAGCAGTCCTTCCAGCCCTGAAGCTTTCTTT. It yields the protein CASSPSSPEAFF.

This clonotype has ten or more counts. One end of the junction fails to match germline, which may point to a read error. The chain recombines TRBV27 with TRBJ1-2; D is uncertain. The CDR3 spans 11 residues. Germline-derived CDR1 and CDR2 are MNHEY and SMNVEV (reference sequence). The CDR3 DNA sequence: TGTGCCAGCCCTCCCCCCTATGCCTACACCTTC. It codes for CASPPPYAYTF.

Worth noting for this clonotype: A read error may explain this, as a much larger clone is one base away. CDR3 sequence reads: CAGSFGQGYYTDTQYF. The CDR3 nucleotides read TGTGCCGGCAGCTTCGGACAGGGATATTATACAGATACGCAGTATTTT. The chain combines TRBV12-3 or TRBV12-4 with TRBJ2-3, with 8 nucleotides matching TRBD1. The CDR3 contains 16 residues.

This clonotype was picked up many times. V and J are TRBV10-3 and TRBJ2-7; a possible D gene is TRBD1 (6 bases). V was shortened by 5 bases and J by 5 bases, with 13 bases between the two germline ends. Germline CDR1 and CDR2: ENHRY and SYGVKD. The CDR3 is 13 amino acids. The CDR3 sequence is CAISIQGTHEQYF. CDR3 nucleotides: TGTGCCATCAGTATTCAGGGGACACACGAGCAGTACTTC.

There are many counts of this clonotype. This sequence joins TRBV6-2 or TRBV6-3 and TRBJ2-1, with TRBD2 matching over 7 bases. Trimming cost V 5 bases and J 3 bases; bases outside gene matches: 13. Germline CDR1 is MNHEY and CDR2 is SVGEGT. The CDR3 is 17 amino acids. Written as DNA, the CDR3 is TGTGCCAGCAGTACATACCGGGACTACCTCATCTACAATGAGCAGTTCTTC. Translated: CASSTYRDYLIYNEQFF.

This clonotype was detected many times. The rearrangement links TRBV15 to TRBJ2-1, with D unresolved. Germline CDR1 is LNHNV and CDR2 is YYDKDF (reference sequence). V was pared by 2 bases and J by 5 bases, with 4 bases between. This CDR3 has 12 amino acids. CDR3 region: CATSRPNNEQFF. CDR3 DNA: TGTGCCACCAGCAGACCCAACAATGAGCAGTTCTTC.

This clonotype was recorded many times. This sequence joins TRBV19 and TRBJ1-2; tentative D call: TRBD1 (5 bases). The CDR3 consists of 13 residues. Looked up from germline, CDR1 is LNHDA and CDR2 is SQIVND (reference sequence). V dropped 3 bases and J dropped 3 bases, with 8 bases sitting between them. CDR3 DNA: TGTGCCAGTAGTATCCGAGGGGACTATGGCTACACCTTC. Encoded protein: CASSIRGDYGYTF. Full variable domain (missing parts from reference TRBV19 and TRBJ1-2): DGGITQSPKYLFRKEGQNVTLSCEQNLNHDAMYWYRQDPGQGLRLIYYSQIVNDFQKGDIAEGYSVSREKKESFPLTVTSAQKNPTAFYLCASSIRGDYGYTFGSGTRLTVV.

This clonotype was seen ten or more times. This rearrangement joins TRBV12-2 to TRBJ2-4; the table's TRBD1 call for D was not verified on the DNA. TRBV12-2 is annotated as a pseudogene. This CDR3 has 16 amino acids. The CDR3 DNA follows: TGTGCAAGTCGCTTCCGAAGCGGAGCCCCTTATAACATTCAGTACTTC. Translated: CASRFRSGAPYNIQYF.